The rows below give T cell receptor beta chains drawn from one sample of a study of T cell repertoires in cytomegalovirus infection. Their antigens are not known. One entry per CDR3 protein, called by TCRdb with MiXCR from the reads. Counted here are fewer than 1,000,000 distinct CDR3 sequences, around 29% occurring once; the ten biggest clones make up more than 12%. The specimen comprised cultured CD8+ T cells from PBMCs, sampled from culture after CMV antigen stimulation. These receptors all come from a human donor in good health (CMV status not recorded). Some clones in this sample may be carry-over from other donors' samples. CDR3s include the opening cysteine and the closing phenylalanine or tryptophan. A D gene is named only where the DNA matches it firmly. Clone size is stated in some rows and not others, as once, few, many or a class when expanded.

v_call: TRBV6-2/TRBV6-3
clone_size: few
d_call: -
j_call: TRBJ2-1
cdr3_aa: CASSFGHHEQFF
cdr3_nt: TGTGCCAGCAGTTTCGGACATCACGAGCAGTTCTTC

v_call: TRBV27
clone_size: -
d_call: -
j_call: TRBJ2-5
cdr3_aa: CASSSSSKETQYF
cdr3_nt: TGTGCCAGCAGTTCTAGCTCAAAAGAGACCCAGTACTTC

v_call: TRBV7-9
clone_size: few
d_call: -
j_call: TRBJ2-1
cdr3_aa: CASSQEARTDEQFF
cdr3_nt: TGTGCCAGCAGCCAGGAGGCCAGGACGGATGAGCAGTTCTTC

v_call: TRBV12-3/TRBV12-4
clone_size: -
d_call: -
j_call: TRBJ1-1
cdr3_aa: CASSGIPSGF
cdr3_nt: TGTGCCAGCAGCGGGATACCGTCAGGCTTT

v_call: TRBV27
clone_size: -
d_call: -
j_call: TRBJ2-2
cdr3_aa: CASSLYYTGELFF
cdr3_nt: TGTGCCAGCAGTTTATACTACACCGGGGAGCTGTTTTTT

v_call: TRBV10-3
clone_size: -
d_call: -
j_call: TRBJ2-1
cdr3_aa: CAISEPSTGLSYNEQFF
cdr3_nt: TGTGCCATCAGTGAGCCCTCGACAGGACTCTCCTACAATGAGCAGTTCTTC

v_call: TRBV19
clone_size: few
d_call: -
j_call: TRBJ2-1
cdr3_aa: CASSPSGPAYNEQFF
cdr3_nt: TGTGCCAGTAGTCCCTCGGGACCAGCCTACAATGAGCAGTTCTTC

v_call: TRBV6-1
clone_size: -
d_call: -
j_call: TRBJ1-4
cdr3_aa: CASSGSRGRNEKLFF
cdr3_nt: TGTGCCAGCAGTGGTTCTAGAGGACGGAACGAAAAACTGTTTTTT

v_call: TRBV7-6
clone_size: many
d_call: TRBD1
j_call: TRBJ1-2
cdr3_aa: CASSPEGQSGYTF
cdr3_nt: TGTGCCAGCAGCCCTGAGGGACAGTCCGGCTACACCTTC

v_call: TRBV7-6
clone_size: -
d_call: TRBD1
j_call: TRBJ1-2
cdr3_aa: CASSLPGRGGYTF
cdr3_nt: TGTGCCAGCAGCTTGCCAGGCAGGGGGGGCTACACCTTC

v_call: TRBV28
clone_size: many
d_call: -
j_call: TRBJ2-1
cdr3_aa: CASSPSQGRYNEQFF
cdr3_nt: TGTGCCAGCAGCCCTAGCCAAGGTCGATACAATGAGCAGTTCTTC

v_call: TRBV13
clone_size: -
d_call: TRBD2
j_call: TRBJ2-5
cdr3_aa: CASSPGLAKTQYF
cdr3_nt: TGTGCCAGCAGCCCAGGACTAGCCAAGACCCAGTACTTC

v_call: TRBV4-1
clone_size: few
d_call: TRBD2
j_call: TRBJ2-3
cdr3_aa: CASSQAGTRPFPDTQYF
cdr3_nt: TGCGCCAGCAGCCAAGCCGGGACTAGACCCTTCCCAGATACGCAGTATTTT

v_call: TRBV7-8
clone_size: many
d_call: -
j_call: TRBJ2-7
cdr3_aa: CASSLDRDSGARNEQYF
cdr3_nt: TGTGCCAGCAGCTTAGACAGGGATTCCGGGGCGCGCAACGAGCAGTACTTC

v_call: TRBV19
clone_size: -
d_call: -
j_call: TRBJ2-3
cdr3_aa: CASNSGAPGADTQYF
cdr3_nt: TGTGCCAGTAATTCGGGGGCTCCGGGGGCAGATACGCAGTATTTT

v_call: TRBV11-3
clone_size: few
d_call: -
j_call: TRBJ2-3
cdr3_aa: CASSIRPTDTQYF
cdr3_nt: TGTGCCAGCAGCATCAGACCCACAGATACGCAGTATTTT

v_call: TRBV7-8
clone_size: many
d_call: -
j_call: TRBJ2-1
cdr3_aa: CASSSRQGRSYNEQFF
cdr3_nt: TGTGCCAGCAGCTCGAGGCAAGGGAGATCCTACAATGAGCAGTTCTTC

v_call: TRBV15
clone_size: once
d_call: TRBD1
j_call: TRBJ1-4
cdr3_aa: CATSSGAGGREKLLF
cdr3_nt: TGCGCCACCAGCAGCGGGGCAGGGGGCCGAGAAAAACTGTTATTT

v_call: TRBV20-1
clone_size: -
d_call: -
j_call: TRBJ2-1
cdr3_aa: CSARDRGRINEQFF
cdr3_nt: TGCAGTGCTAGAGATAGGGGCCGAATCAATGAGCAGTTCTTC

v_call: TRBV5-5
clone_size: few
d_call: -
j_call: TRBJ1-1
cdr3_aa: CASSSTGYSTEAFF
cdr3_nt: TGTGCCAGCAGCTCTACAGGGTACAGCACTGAAGCTTTCTTT

v_call: TRBV2
clone_size: few
d_call: -
j_call: TRBJ1-1
cdr3_aa: CASRPRKLKTMNTEAFF
cdr3_nt: TGTGCCAGCAGGCCCCGGAAACTCAAAACGATGAACACTGAAGCTTTCTTT

v_call: TRBV7-2
clone_size: many
d_call: TRBD1
j_call: TRBJ2-1
cdr3_aa: CASSLGTGGNEQFF
cdr3_nt: TGTGCCAGCAGCCTCGGGACAGGGGGCAATGAGCAGTTCTTC

v_call: TRBV29-1
clone_size: -
d_call: -
j_call: TRBJ2-6
cdr3_aa: CSVEGGAARVLTF
cdr3_nt: TGCAGCGTTGAAGGCGGGGCCGCCCGAGTCCTGACTTTC

v_call: TRBV9
clone_size: -
d_call: TRBD2
j_call: TRBJ2-1
cdr3_aa: CASSSAGTSGGDEQFF
cdr3_nt: TGTGCCAGCAGCTCCGCCGGGACTAGCGGGGGGGATGAGCAGTTCTTC